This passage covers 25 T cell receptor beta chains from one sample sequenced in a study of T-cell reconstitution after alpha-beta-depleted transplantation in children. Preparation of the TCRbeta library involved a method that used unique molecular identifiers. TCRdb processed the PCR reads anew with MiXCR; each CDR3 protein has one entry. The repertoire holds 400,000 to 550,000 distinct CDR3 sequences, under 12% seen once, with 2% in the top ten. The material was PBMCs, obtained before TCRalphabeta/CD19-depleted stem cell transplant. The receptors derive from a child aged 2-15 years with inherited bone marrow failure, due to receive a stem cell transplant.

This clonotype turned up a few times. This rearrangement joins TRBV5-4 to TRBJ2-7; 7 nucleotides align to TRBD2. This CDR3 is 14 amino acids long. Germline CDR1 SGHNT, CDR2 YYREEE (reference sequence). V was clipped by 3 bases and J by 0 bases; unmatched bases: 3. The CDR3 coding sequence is TGTGCCAGCAGCTCCGGACTAGACTCCTACGAGCAGTACTTC. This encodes CASSSGLDSYEQYF.

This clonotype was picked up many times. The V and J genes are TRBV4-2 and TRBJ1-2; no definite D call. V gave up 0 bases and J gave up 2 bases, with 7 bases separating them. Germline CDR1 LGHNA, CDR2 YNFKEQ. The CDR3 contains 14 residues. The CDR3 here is CASSQDGPNYGYTF. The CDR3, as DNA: TGTGCCAGCAGCCAAGATGGGCCAAACTATGGCTACACCTTC.

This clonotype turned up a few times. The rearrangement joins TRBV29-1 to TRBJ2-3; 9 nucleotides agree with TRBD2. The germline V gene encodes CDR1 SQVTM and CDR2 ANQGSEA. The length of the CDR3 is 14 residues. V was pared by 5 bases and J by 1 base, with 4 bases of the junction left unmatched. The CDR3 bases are TGCAGCGTTCGGTGGACTAGCGGCACAGATACGCAGTATTTT. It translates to CSVRWTSGTDTQYF.

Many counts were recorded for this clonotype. The CDR3 loop reads CATSTGTSGRGVYEQYF. The DNA for the CDR3 is TGTGCCACCAGCACAGGGACTAGCGGGAGGGGGGTCTACGAGCAGTACTTC. The chain couples TRBV15 to TRBJ2-7, with 16 nucleotides matching TRBD2. This CDR3 comprises 17 residues. CDR1 is LNHNV, CDR2 YYDKDF, per germline (reference sequence). V was pared by 4 bases and J by 3 bases, with 6 bases of the junction left unmatched.

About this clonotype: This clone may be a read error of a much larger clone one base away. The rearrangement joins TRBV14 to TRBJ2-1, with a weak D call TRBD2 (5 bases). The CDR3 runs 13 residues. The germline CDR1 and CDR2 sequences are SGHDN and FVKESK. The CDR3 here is CASSPGSYNDQFF. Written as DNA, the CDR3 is TGTGCCAGCAGCCCGGGATCCTACAATGACCAGTTCTTC.

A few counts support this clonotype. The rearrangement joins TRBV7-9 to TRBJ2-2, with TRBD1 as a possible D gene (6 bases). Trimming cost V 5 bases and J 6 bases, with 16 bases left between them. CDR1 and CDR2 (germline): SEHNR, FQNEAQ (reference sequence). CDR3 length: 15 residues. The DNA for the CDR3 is TGTGCCAGCAGCCACCGGGACACTTTCGCCGGGGAGCTGTTTTTT. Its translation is CASSHRDTFAGELFF. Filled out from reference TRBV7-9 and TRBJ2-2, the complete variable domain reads DTGVSQNPRHKITKRGQNVTFRCDPISEHNRLYWYRQTLGQGPEFLTYFQNEAQLEKSRLLSDRFSAERPKGSFSTLEIQRTEQGDSAMYLCASSHRDTFAGELFFGEGSRLTVL.

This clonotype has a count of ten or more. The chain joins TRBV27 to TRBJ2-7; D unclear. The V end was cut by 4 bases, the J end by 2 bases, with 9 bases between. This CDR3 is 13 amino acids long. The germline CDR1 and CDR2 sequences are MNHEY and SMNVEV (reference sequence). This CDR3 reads CASSSYETYEQYF. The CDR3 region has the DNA TGTGCCAGCAGTTCCTATGAAACCTACGAGCAGTACTTC.

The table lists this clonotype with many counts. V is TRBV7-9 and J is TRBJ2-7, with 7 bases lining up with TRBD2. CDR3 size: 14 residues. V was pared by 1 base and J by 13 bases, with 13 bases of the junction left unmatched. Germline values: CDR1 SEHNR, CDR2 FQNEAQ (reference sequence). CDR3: CASSLEVLRGKVYF. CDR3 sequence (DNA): TGTGCCAGCAGCTTAGAGGTCTTGCGGGGGAAGGTCTACTTC.

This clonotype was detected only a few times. The DNA of the CDR3 is TGTGCCAGCACCCTCGCGGGACTGTCGGGCGAGCAGTACTTC. It specifies CASTLAGLSGEQYF. This chain uses TRBV5-5 with TRBJ2-7; the D gene is possibly TRBD2 (6 bases). Trimming left V 6 bases short and J 6 bases short, with 19 bases between. Germline CDR1 is SGHKS and CDR2 is YYEKEE (reference sequence). CDR3 size: 14 residues. Using reference TRBV5-5 and TRBJ2-7 for the parts outside the CDR3, the full variable domain is DAGVTQSPTHLIKTRGQQVTLRCSPISGHKSVSWYQQVLGQGPQFIFQYYEKEERGRGNFPDRFSARQFPNYSSELNVNALLLGDSALYLCASTLAGLSGEQYFGPGTRLTVT.

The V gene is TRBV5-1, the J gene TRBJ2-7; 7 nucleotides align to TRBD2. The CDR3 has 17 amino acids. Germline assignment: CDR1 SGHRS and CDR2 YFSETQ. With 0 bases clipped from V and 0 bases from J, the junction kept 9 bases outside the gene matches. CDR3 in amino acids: CASSLEVGSGLSYEQYF. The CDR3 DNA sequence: TGCGCCAGCAGCTTGGAGGTGGGTAGCGGGCTCTCCTACGAGCAGTACTTC.

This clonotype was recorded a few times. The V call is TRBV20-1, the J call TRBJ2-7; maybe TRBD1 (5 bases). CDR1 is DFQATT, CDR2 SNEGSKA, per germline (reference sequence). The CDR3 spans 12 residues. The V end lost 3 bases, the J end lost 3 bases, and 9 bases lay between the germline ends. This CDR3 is CSARPTDYEQYF. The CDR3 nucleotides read TGCAGTGCTAGGCCGACAGACTACGAGCAGTACTTC.

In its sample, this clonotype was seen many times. Written as DNA, the CDR3 is TGTGCCAGCAGCTTAGGGGGGGAGAGGGCAGATACGCAGTATTTT. Translated: CASSLGGERADTQYF. The V gene is TRBV7-2, the J gene TRBJ2-3, with D tentatively TRBD2 (6 bases). This CDR3 has 15 residues. The germline CDR1 and CDR2 sequences are SGHTA and FQGNSA. V lost 1 base, J lost 4 bases, and 12 bases lay in between.

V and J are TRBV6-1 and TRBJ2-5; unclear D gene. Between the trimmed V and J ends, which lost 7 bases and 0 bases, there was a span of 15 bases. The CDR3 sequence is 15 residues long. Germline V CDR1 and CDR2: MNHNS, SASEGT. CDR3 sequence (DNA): TGTGCCAGCACCAACGGCGCAGTTCACCAAGAGACCCAGTACTTC. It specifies CASTNGAVHQETQYF.

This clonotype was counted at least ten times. CDR3: CASSFRSAYEQYF. CDR3 coding DNA: TGTGCCAGCAGTTTTAGGAGCGCCTACGAGCAGTACTTC. V is TRBV28 and J is TRBJ2-7; D is ambiguous. Germline V gene lookup returns CDR1 MDHEN and CDR2 SYDVKM. The CDR3 is 13 residues long. V dropped 3 bases and J dropped 2 bases, with 8 bases sitting between them. Full variable domain (outside the CDR3, taken from reference TRBV28 and TRBJ2-7): DVKVTQSSRYLVKRTGEKVFLECVQDMDHENMFWYRQDPGLGLRLIYFSYDVKMKEKGDIPEGYSVSREKKERFSLILESASTNQTSMYLCASSFRSAYEQYFGPGTRLTVT.

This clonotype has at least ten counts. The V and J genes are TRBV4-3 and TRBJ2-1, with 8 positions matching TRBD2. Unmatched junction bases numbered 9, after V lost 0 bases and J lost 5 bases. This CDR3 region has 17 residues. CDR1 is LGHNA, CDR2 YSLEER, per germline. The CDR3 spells CASSQDAIGRGHNEQFF. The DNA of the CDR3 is TGCGCCAGCAGCCAAGATGCGATCGGGAGGGGACACAATGAGCAGTTCTTC.

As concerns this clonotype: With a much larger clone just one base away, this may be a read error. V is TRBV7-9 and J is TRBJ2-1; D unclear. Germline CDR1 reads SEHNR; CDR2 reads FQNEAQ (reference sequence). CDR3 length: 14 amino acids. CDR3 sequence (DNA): TGTGCCGGCAGCTTAGGGTCCCTTGTCAATGAGCAGTTCTTC. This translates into CAGSLGSLVNEQFF. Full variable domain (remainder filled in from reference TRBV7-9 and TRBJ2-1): DTGVSQNPRHKITKRGQNVTFRCDPISEHNRLYWYRQTLGQGPEFLTYFQNEAQLEKSRLLSDRFSAERPKGSFSTLEIQRTEQGDSAMYLCAGSLGSLVNEQFFGPGTRLTVL.

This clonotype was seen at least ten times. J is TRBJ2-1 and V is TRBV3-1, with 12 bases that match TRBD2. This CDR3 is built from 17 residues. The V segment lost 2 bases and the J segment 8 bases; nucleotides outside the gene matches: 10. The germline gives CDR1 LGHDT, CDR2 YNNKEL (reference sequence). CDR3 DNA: TGTGCCAGCAGCCAACTTCAGACTAGCGGGAGTAGGTATGAGCAGTTCTTC. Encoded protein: CASSQLQTSGSRYEQFF.

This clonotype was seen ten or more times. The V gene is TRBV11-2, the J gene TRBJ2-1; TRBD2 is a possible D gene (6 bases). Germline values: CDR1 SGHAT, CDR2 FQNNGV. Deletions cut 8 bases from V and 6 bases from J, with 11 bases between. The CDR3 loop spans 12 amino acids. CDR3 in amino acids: CASWGVGNEQFF. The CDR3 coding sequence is TGTGCCAGCTGGGGGGTAGGCAATGAGCAGTTCTTC.

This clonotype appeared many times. CDR3 amino acids: CASSFFPLREGAEQFF. The CDR3 DNA reads as TGCGCCAGCAGCTTCTTTCCCCTCCGGGAGGGGGCTGAGCAGTTCTTC. V usage is TRBV5-1 and J usage is TRBJ2-1; D might be TRBD2 (8 bases). The germline V gene encodes CDR1 SGHRS and CDR2 YFSETQ. Trimming removed 2 bases at V and 9 bases at J, with 21 bases between. This CDR3 is 16 amino acids long.

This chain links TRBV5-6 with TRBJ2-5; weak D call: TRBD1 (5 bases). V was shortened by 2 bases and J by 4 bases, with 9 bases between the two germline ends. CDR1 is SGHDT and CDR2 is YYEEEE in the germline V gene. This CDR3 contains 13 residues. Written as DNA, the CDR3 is TGTGCCAGCAGCTTCGGCAGGGTAGAGACCCAGTACTTC. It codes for CASSFGRVETQYF.

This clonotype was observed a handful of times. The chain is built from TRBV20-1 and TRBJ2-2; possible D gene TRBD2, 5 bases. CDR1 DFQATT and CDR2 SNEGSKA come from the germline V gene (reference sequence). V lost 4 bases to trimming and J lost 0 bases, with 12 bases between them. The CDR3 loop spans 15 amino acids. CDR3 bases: TGCAGTGCTACCTTTGGAGCGGCGAACACCGGGGAGCTGTTTTTT. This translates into CSATFGAANTGELFF.

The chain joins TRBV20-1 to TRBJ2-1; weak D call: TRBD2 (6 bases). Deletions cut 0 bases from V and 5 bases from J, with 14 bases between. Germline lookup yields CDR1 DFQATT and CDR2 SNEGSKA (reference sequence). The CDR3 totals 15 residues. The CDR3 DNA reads TGCAGTGCTAGAGATCGAAGACTAGGTAACAATGAGCAGTTCTTC. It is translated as CSARDRRLGNNEQFF.

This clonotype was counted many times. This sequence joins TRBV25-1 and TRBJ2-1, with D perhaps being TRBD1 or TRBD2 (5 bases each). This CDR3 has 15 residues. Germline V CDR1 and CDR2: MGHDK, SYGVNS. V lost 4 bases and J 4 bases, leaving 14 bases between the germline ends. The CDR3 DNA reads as TGTGCCAGCAGTGGCCCGGGACCGCATTACAATGAGCAGTTCTTC. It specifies CASSGPGPHYNEQFF.

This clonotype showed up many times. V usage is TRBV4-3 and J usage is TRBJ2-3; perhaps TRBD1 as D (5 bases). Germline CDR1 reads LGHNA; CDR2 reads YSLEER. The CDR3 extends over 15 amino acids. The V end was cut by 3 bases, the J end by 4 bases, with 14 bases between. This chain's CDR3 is CASSQDTYSSDTQYF. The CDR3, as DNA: TGCGCCAGCAGCCAGGACACATATTCATCAGATACGCAGTATTTT.

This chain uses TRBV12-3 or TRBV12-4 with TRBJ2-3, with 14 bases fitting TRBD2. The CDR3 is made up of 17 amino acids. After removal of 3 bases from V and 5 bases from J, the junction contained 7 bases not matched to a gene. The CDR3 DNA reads TGTGCCAGCAGTTTCTCGGGACTAGCGGGAGTCGGAGATACGCAGTATTTT. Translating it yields CASSFSGLAGVGDTQYF.